A single TCR beta chain is shown here with its context. Methods used by the authors: How many nucleated cells were present was estimated from reference gene primer amplification. Sequencing was performed with immunoSEQ multiplex PCR; in TCRdb, only in-frame clones are kept and a portion is missing. From that table come the V and J calls and clone size; the DNA was used to work out D and trimming. The sample consists of tens of thousands of clones, roughly 79% of them appearing once. The data stem from a study of blood T cell repertoires in COVID-19. V lost 3 bases to trimming and J lost 2 bases, with 20 bases between them. Germline loops: CDR1 SGHRS, CDR2 YFSETQ. The CDR3 contains 17 residues.

This sequence was found in a man in his sixties with acute or convalescent COVID-19. Sequencing was done on a sample of peripheral blood. The chain combines TRBV5-1 with TRBJ1-2, with a weak D call TRBD1 (5 bases). The CDR3 protein is CASSSGDLREGNYGYTF. DNA of the CDR3: TGCGCCAGCAGCTCGGGGGACTTAAGGGAGGGAAACTATGGCTACACCTTC.